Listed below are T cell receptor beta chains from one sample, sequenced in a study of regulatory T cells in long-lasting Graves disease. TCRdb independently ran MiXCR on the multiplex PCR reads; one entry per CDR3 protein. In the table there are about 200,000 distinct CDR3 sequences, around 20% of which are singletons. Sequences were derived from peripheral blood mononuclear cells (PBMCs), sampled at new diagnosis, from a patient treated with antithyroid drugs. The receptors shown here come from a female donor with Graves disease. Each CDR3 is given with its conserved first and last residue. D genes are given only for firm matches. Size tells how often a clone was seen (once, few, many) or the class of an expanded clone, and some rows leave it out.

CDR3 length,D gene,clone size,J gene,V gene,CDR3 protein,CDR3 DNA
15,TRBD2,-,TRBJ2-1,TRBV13,CASSNEKRESNEQFF,TGTGCCAGCAGCAACGAGAAGCGGGAATCTAATGAGCAGTTCTTC
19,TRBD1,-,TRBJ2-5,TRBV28,CASSGVRRIRQGYQETQYF,TGTGCCAGCAGCGGGGTCCGCAGAATCCGACAGGGGTACCAAGAGACCCAGTACTTC
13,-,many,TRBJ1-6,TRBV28,CASRPGPVLTLHF,TGTGCCAGCCGCCCTGGCCCGGTTCTGACCCTCCACTTT
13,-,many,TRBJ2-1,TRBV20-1,CSARDYLEHEQFF,TGCAGTGCTAGAGACTATTTAGAACATGAGCAGTTCTTC
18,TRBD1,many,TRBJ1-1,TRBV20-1,CSAIDRGLKLGGNTEAFF,TGCAGTGCTATTGACAGGGGGCTTAAACTGGGAGGGAACACTGAAGCTTTCTTT
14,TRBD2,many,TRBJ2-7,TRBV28,CASSFRLAGYEQYF,TGTGCCAGCAGTTTTAGACTAGCGGGCTACGAGCAGTACTTC
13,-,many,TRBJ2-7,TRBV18,CASSPRGDHEQYF,TGTGCCAGCTCACCACGGGGGGACCACGAGCAGTACTTC
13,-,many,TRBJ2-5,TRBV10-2,CASTLTGGETQYF,TGCGCCAGCACCTTGACAGGAGGGGAGACCCAGTACTTC
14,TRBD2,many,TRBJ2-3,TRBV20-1,CSAWLAGGADTQYF,TGCAGTGCTTGGCTAGCGGGAGGGGCAGATACGCAGTATTTT
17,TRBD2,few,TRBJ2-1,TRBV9,CASSPTSTSGNNNEQFF,TGTGCCAGCAGCCCAACATCGACTAGCGGAAACAACAATGAGCAGTTCTTC
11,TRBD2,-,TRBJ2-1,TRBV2,CASSNGGLRFF,TGTGCCAGCAGTAATGGGGGACTACGCTTCTTC
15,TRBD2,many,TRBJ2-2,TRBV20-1,CSARSGRAFTGELFF,TGCAGTGCTAGGAGCGGGAGGGCCTTCACCGGGGAGCTGTTTTTT
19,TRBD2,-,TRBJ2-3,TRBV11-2,CASSTRNGLAGVITDTQYF,TGTGCCAGCAGCACGCGAAATGGACTAGCGGGAGTCATCACAGATACGCAGTATTTT
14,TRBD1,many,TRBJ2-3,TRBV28,CASSLRQGGNTQYF,TGTGCCAGCAGTTTACGACAGGGGGGAAATACGCAGTATTTT
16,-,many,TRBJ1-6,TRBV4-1,CASSRNTGPYNSPLHF,TGCGCCAGCAGCCGAAACACAGGGCCCTATAATTCACCCCTCCACTTT
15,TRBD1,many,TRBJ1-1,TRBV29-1,CSVVRQGVVNTEAFF,TGCAGCGTTGTTCGACAGGGGGTCGTGAACACTGAAGCTTTCTTT
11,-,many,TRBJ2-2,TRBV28,CASSITGELFF,TGTGCCAGCAGCATTACCGGGGAGCTGTTTTTT
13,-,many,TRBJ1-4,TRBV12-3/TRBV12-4,CASRRGTDEKLFF,TGTGCCAGCAGACGAGGGACTGATGAAAAACTGTTTTTT